A selection of T cell receptor beta chains follows, all from one sample in a study of blood T cell repertoires in COVID-19. Method: immunoSEQ multiplex PCR; TCRdb's copy keeps in-frame clones and lacks some. This table holds 26,000 or so clones, 60% to 70% found once. The sequenced sample consisted of peripheral blood. These receptors originate from a man between 60 and 75 years old with active or convalescent COVID-19. CDR3s leave out the opening cysteine and the closing phenylalanine or tryptophan.

V	J	CDR3
TRBV15	TRBJ2-7	ATSSTDRSSSYEQY
TRBV11-3	TRBJ1-3	ASSSGTLGNTIY
TRBV11-2	TRBJ2-5	ASSYGGQQETQY
TRBV19	TRBJ1-1	ASSIRTGAEAF
TRBV2	TRBJ2-5	ASSVLSQETQY
TRBV2	TRBJ2-2	ATFDRGAGELF
TRBV5-8	TRBJ1-5	ASSLAGGQGANQPQH
TRBV29-1	TRBJ1-2	SDRRQGRGGYT
TRBV11-2	TRBJ1-2	ASSYHRAMGYGYT
TRBV19	TRBJ1-1	ASIRTGGVTEAF
TRBV5-1	TRBJ2-2	ASSLRQGSTGELF
TRBV4-1	TRBJ1-2	ASSQVRGANYGYT
TRBV19	TRBJ1-4	ASRITNRGRSEKLF
TRBV30	TRBJ1-6	AWRDRGRGSPLH
TRBV6-5	TRBJ1-1	ASSYSAIGEAF
TRBV4-2	TRBJ2-2	ASSQPSGLYTGELF
TRBV6-5	TRBJ1-5	ASSGTGSQPQH
TRBV2	TRBJ1-2	ASSESWTGVGYT
TRBV18	TRBJ1-5	ASSPWRNQPQH
TRBV15	TRBJ2-1	ATSEGGFYNEQF
TRBV11-3	TRBJ1-4	ASSLNLRGEKLF
TRBV5-1	TRBJ1-1	ASSPGTLNTEAF
TRBV5-1	TRBJ1-2	ASSPDGTGYGYT
TRBV29-1	TRBJ1-1	SGTKATEAF
TRBV30	TRBJ2-1	AWIEGTLNEQF
TRBV29-1	TRBJ1-3	SAAMDSGGNTIY
TRBV5-1	TRBJ1-2	ASSLAAGGTGYT
TRBV18	TRBJ1-2	ASSLRQGVFSVYGYT
TRBV7-9	TRBJ1-4	ASSPQDRGNEKLF
TRBV7-3	TRBJ2-2	ASSLTAPGELF
TRBV9	TRBJ1-3	ASSVSGGSSGNTIY
TRBV30	TRBJ2-7	AWSRISTGAQHEQY
TRBV5-1	TRBJ1-6	ASRAGAGGSSPLH
TRBV3-1/TRBV3-2	TRBJ1-3	ASSQDPGWEGSQNTIY
TRBV3-1/TRBV3-2	TRBJ1-2	ASSVTGEGYT
TRBV10-3	TRBJ2-2	AISEGSGYTGELF
TRBV24-1	TRBJ1-5	ATSDSGTGLPQH